Each of the 8 T cell receptor beta chains below was sequenced from the same sample in a study of blood T cell repertoires in COVID-19. Clones were sequenced by immunoSEQ multiplex PCR, and TCRdb holds only the in-frame ones, with some missing. This table has 90,000 to 120,000 clones, around nine tenths appearing once. The sample consisted of peripheral blood. These receptors were collected from a human donor in a cohort sampled during active COVID-19.

This chain connects TRBV2 to TRBJ1-1; D gene unclear. Germline CDR1 is SNHLY and CDR2 is FYNNEI. Trimming shortened V by 4 bases and J by 0 bases, and 9 bases separated the two germline ends. CDR3 length: 14 residues. The CDR3: CASSGGTMNTEAFF. CDR3 in DNA: TGTGCCAGCAGTGGCGGCACCATGAACACTGAAGCTTTCTTT.

This rearrangement joins TRBV6-6 to TRBJ2-5, with 8 bases matching TRBD2. Germline assignment: CDR1 MNHNY and CDR2 SVGAGI (reference sequence). Germline trimming cut 5 bases from V and 7 bases from J; bases unmatched to any gene: 3. The CDR3 runs 12 residues. The CDR3 DNA sequence: TGTGCCAGCAGTCTAGCGGGTGGGACCCAGTACTTC. This sequence encodes CASSLAGGTQYF.

The chain has TRBV7-3 and TRBJ2-2; D may be TRBD1 (6 bases). The CDR3 runs to 15 residues. V was trimmed by 1 base and J by 4 bases, leaving 10 bases between them. Germline V gene sequence: CDR1 SGHTA, CDR2 FQGTGA. The DNA for the CDR3 is TGTGCCAGCAGCTTAATAGAGGGGGTCACCGGGGAGCTGTTTTTT. Translating gives CASSLIEGVTGELFF.

The chain carries TRBV5-5 and TRBJ1-2; possible D gene TRBD1, 5 bases. The CDR3 covers 13 residues. V was cut by 2 bases and J by 4 bases, with 9 bases left in between. Looked up from germline, CDR1 is SGHKS and CDR2 is YYEKEE (reference sequence). The CDR3 DNA is TGTGCCAGCAGCTTTGACAGTTTCTATGGCTACACCTTC. Translation: CASSFDSFYGYTF.

The chain combines TRBV6-5 with TRBJ2-2, with no clear D. Germline lookup yields CDR1 MNHEY and CDR2 SVGAGI. The CDR3 contains 14 residues. Trimming took 0 bases from V and 5 from J, leaving 7 bases between them. In nucleotides, the CDR3 is TGTGCCAGCAGTTACTCGAGATGGACCGGGGAGCTGTTTTTT. Amino acids: CASSYSRWTGELFF.

The chain combines TRBV4-3 with TRBJ2-7; TRBD1 might be the D (6 bases). CDR3 size: 15 residues. The V and J ends lost 0 bases and 2 bases respectively, with 11 bases between them. Looked up from germline, CDR1 is LGHNA and CDR2 is YSLEER. The CDR3 is CASSQDTRGTYEQYF. In nucleotides, the CDR3 is TGCGCCAGCAGCCAAGATACCAGGGGTACCTACGAGCAGTACTTC.

This clone was picked up one time. The rearrangement joins TRBV5-8 to TRBJ1-2; 7 positions match TRBD1. The CDR3 is 19 amino acids. V shed 5 bases and J 5 bases; nucleotides not matched to a gene: 24. CDR1 is SGHTS, CDR2 YDEGEE, per germline. CDR3 protein: CASRIHRGLNPLISYGYTF. DNA for the CDR3: TGTGCCAGCAGGATCCACAGGGGACTCAACCCCTTGATTTCTTATGGCTACACCTTC. Variable domain in full (rest from reference TRBV5-8 and TRBJ1-2): EAGVTQSPTHLIKTRGQQATLRCSPISGHTSVYWYQQALGLGLQFLLWYDEGEERNRGNFPPRFSGRQFPNYSSELNVNALELEDSALYLCASRIHRGLNPLISYGYTFGSGTRLTVV.

This chain uses TRBV20-1 with TRBJ1-1; D gene unclear. Germline V lookup: CDR1 DFQATT, CDR2 SNEGSKA (reference sequence). Trimming cost V 5 bases and J 1 base, with 8 bases left between them. This CDR3 has 12 residues. CDR3 amino acids: CSARDWNTEAFF. CDR3 DNA sequence: TGCAGTGCTCGTGACTGGAACACTGAAGCTTTCTTT.